This T cell receptor (beta chain) is drawn from a study of T cell responses to AZD1222 COVID-19 vaccine (dated by TCRdb to the early 2020s). About the study as a whole: AZD1222 recipients with second doses at about 4 weeks or about 12 weeks were pooled, because spike-specific TCR depth and breadth did not differ between schedules. TCR sequencing was performed for 230 to 250 trial participants, of whom around 200 were given two doses of AZD1222 and some 25 were given two doses of MenACWY control vaccine. Trial participants were enrolled by age into 18-55, 56-69 and 70-plus year subgroups, with approximately 160, 26 and 62 TCR-sequenced participants respectively.

Sample time point, as interpreted from the label and publication: baseline before first vaccination. Vaccinee samples came from UK trials COV001 and COV002, including a single-blind randomized controlled phase 2/3 trial of AZD1222 (ChAdOx1 nCoV-19) in healthy adults. For TCRbeta chain sequencing, PBMC samples from trial participants were taken at day 0 and at day 28 after the second dose. The CDR3 regions of human TCRbeta chains were subjected to immunosequencing. The study's own analysis went as follows. Repertoire TCRs were matched against a reference library of SARS-CoV-2-specific TCRs generated with the MIRA antigen-specificity platform. Breadth was defined as the fraction of unique TCRs that were SARS-CoV-2-associated. Depth was defined as the fraction of total T cells that were SARS-CoV-2-associated. Using the MIRA data, each spike-specific TCR was assigned both to the spike region to which the TCR was reactive and to a CD4 or CD8 class. Log10-transformed breadth and depth values were compared by one-way ANOVA with Sidak's multiple comparisons tests. The clones in this table, taken by TCRdb from immuneACCESS, are in-frame only. Not every clone is retained; where verified, under half of the shortfall comes from an unresolved V gene, and the cause of the rest is unknown. V, J and clone size were drawn from that table, and D and trimming were deduced from the DNA. This sample gives roughly 100,000 clones in total; around 90% of them show up just once. The ten largest clones represent around 3.5% of the sample.

With respect to this clone: Its antigen is still unknown. Nothing much larger sits one base from this clone, and base qualities are not available.

Taken from cysteine to phenylalanine, the CDR3 has 16 residues. Kept here is only the CDR3 DNA, which spans 48 bases and is read in frame from base 1. After removal of 1 base from V and 5 bases from J, the junction retains 4 bases not matched to a gene. Based on the germline V gene (reference sequence), the CDR1 and CDR2 sequences are SEHNR and FQNEAQ. Results the study describes overall, beyond this receptor: No day 14 peak-response samples were available, so repertoires were characterized only after the peak T cell response. Spike-specific TCR breadth and depth rose significantly after two AZD1222 doses compared with day 0 and with MenACWY recipients. The 56-69-year group was small, and its depth increase did not reach significance, likely because of low power. Only six or seven AZD1222 recipients were SARS-CoV-2 seropositive at baseline, limiting conclusions about previously exposed vaccinees. CD4 TCRs associated with the vaccine covered the entire spike protein, and the dominant responses were in regions 160-218 and 743-854. Epitopes outside the regions mutated in the B.1.351 and B.1.1.7 variants were reportedly recognized by nearly half of the unique spike-specific TCRs. Participants were mostly white British and included more females than males, and it was suggested by the authors that clonal diversity may have been underestimated.

This clonotype originated in an adult in good health. The source was peripheral blood, collected on day 0 of AZD1222 vaccination. The chain uses TRBV7-9 and TRBJ1-4; 10 nucleotides in the junction match TRBD1. The DNA sequence is TGTGCCAGCAGCTTAGGAGACAGGGGGCAAAATGAAAAACTGTTTTTT. It translates as CASSLGDRGQNEKLFF.